These 23 T cell receptor beta chains share one sample of origin, sequenced in a study of radiotherapy plus CTLA-4 blockade in lung cancer. Method: immunoSEQ multiplex PCR; TCRdb's copy keeps in-frame clones and lacks some. Of around 78,000 clones listed, 78% were seen once; the top ten hold under 5%. The specimen was peripheral blood, collected from a patient treated with radiotherapy plus ipilimumab. These receptors were collected from a human donor with non-small cell lung cancer who had a partial response to radiotherapy plus ipilimumab. Some clones in this sample may be carry-over from other donors' samples.

Only one count was recorded for this clone. This chain connects TRBV6-1 to TRBJ2-5, with D uncertain. The length of the CDR3 is 13 residues. Trimming pared 9 bases from V and 4 bases from J, leaving 15 bases between. Germline values: CDR1 MNHNS, CDR2 SASEGT. The CDR3 nucleotides are TGTGCCAGTAGGATAAATGGGCGAGAGACCCAGTACTTC. This sequence encodes CASRINGRETQYF.

The rearrangement links TRBV10-3 to TRBJ1-1; possibly TRBD1 for D (5 bases). The V gene lost 3 bases and the J gene lost 4 bases, with 9 bases spanning the gap. Germline loops: CDR1 ENHRY, CDR2 SYGVKD. The CDR3 is made up of 13 amino acids. The CDR3, as DNA: TGTGCCATCAGTGACCCCGGGGGCACTGAAGCTTTCTTT. Amino acids: CAISDPGGTEAFF.

The gene calls are TRBV19 and TRBJ2-7, with 10 bases that match TRBD1. Germline-derived CDR1 and CDR2 are LNHDA and SQIVND (reference sequence). The ends lost 3 bases at V and 2 bases at J; junction bases unmatched: 4. This CDR3 has 15 residues. CDR3 DNA sequence: TGTGCCAGTAGTATTGGGGACAGGGGAGCCTACGAGCAGTACTTC. Translating gives CASSIGDRGAYEQYF.

The V call is TRBV9, the J call TRBJ1-1, with a possible D match to TRBD1 (6 bases). The CDR3 totals 18 residues. V lost 0 bases and J lost 3, with 21 bases in between. The germline V gene has CDR1 SGDLS and CDR2 YYNGEE. DNA for the CDR3: TGTGCCAGCAGCGTAGGTTCCGCGACAGGTACGTTTGACACTGAAGCTTTCTTT. It specifies CASSVGSATGTFDTEAFF.

A few counts support this clone. CDR3 protein: CASSEDSLGGYTF. In DNA, the CDR3 is TGTGCCAGCAGTGAAGACAGCCTGGGAGGCTACACCTTC. V usage is TRBV6-5 and J usage is TRBJ1-2, with a tentative D call TRBD1 (5 bases). The germline V gene encodes CDR1 MNHEY and CDR2 SVGAGI. CDR3 size: 13 residues. V dropped 5 bases and J dropped 8 bases, with 15 bases sitting between them.

In this sample, this clone turned up a few times. CDR3 nucleotide sequence: TGTGCCAGCAGCCCTCCTTCCGGGACGAACACCGGGGAGCTGTTTTTT. It translates to CASSPPSGTNTGELFF. This chain connects TRBV13 to TRBJ2-2; D might be TRBD2 (5 bases). Trimming pared 5 bases from V and 0 bases from J, leaving 13 bases between. The CDR3 is made up of 16 amino acids. Germline V gene sequence: CDR1 PRHDT, CDR2 FYEKMQ (reference sequence).

A few counts support this clone. The chain links TRBV4-2 to TRBJ1-5; no clear D. Per the germline V gene, CDR1 is LGHNA and CDR2 is YNFKEQ. This CDR3 has 13 residues. V was pared by 1 base and J by 5 bases, with 6 bases between. CDR3 region: CASSQGRDQPQHF. The CDR3 DNA sequence: TGTGCCAGCAGCCAAGGTCGGGATCAGCCCCAGCATTTT.

In its sample, this clone was seen once. The rearrangement joins TRBV19 to TRBJ2-7; TRBD1 aligns across 7 bases. V shed 3 bases, J shed 4 bases, and the junction held 9 bases outside the gene matches. Germline CDR1 is LNHDA and CDR2 is SQIVND (reference sequence). The length of the CDR3 is 15 residues. CDR3 loop: CASSINRAGGYEQYF. The DNA for the CDR3 is TGTGCCAGTAGTATTAATCGGGCAGGGGGTTACGAGCAGTACTTC.

This clone was observed once. This CDR3 reads CASSQGAGEITGELFF. The CDR3 nucleotides are TGTGCCAGCAGCCAAGGGGCGGGGGAAATCACCGGGGAGCTGTTTTTT. The gene calls are TRBV4-2 and TRBJ2-2, with TRBD2 matching over 7 bases. CDR1 LGHNA and CDR2 YNFKEQ come from the germline V gene. Trimming at V came to 1 base and at J to 4 bases, leaving 6 bases not matched to a gene. The CDR3 consists of 16 residues.

This clone was detected a few times. This sequence joins TRBV7-2 and TRBJ1-5; 8 bases fit TRBD1. The CDR3 totals 16 residues. V shed 3 bases and J 6 bases; nucleotides not matched to a gene: 10. Germline loops: CDR1 SGHTA, CDR2 FQGNSA. The CDR3 sequence is CASSFDRGRGSQPQHF. In DNA, the CDR3 is TGTGCCAGCAGCTTTGACAGGGGAAGGGGTAGTCAGCCCCAGCATTTT.

V is TRBV7-6 and J is TRBJ2-5; D possibly corresponds to TRBD2 (5 bases). Germline V CDR1 and CDR2: SGHVS, FNYEAQ. Between the trimmed V and J ends, which lost 1 base and 3 bases, there was a span of 6 bases. This CDR3 is built from 13 residues. CDR3 nucleotides: TGTGCCAGCAGCTTAGTGGAGGAAGAGACCCAGTACTTC. The encoded protein is CASSLVEEETQYF.

This clone appeared a single time. This chain connects TRBV7-2 to TRBJ2-2, with TRBD2 identical over 13 bases. The J segment lost 8 bases and the V segment lost 3 bases, leaving 6 bases of the junction unmatched. Germline V lookup: CDR1 SGHTA, CDR2 FQGNSA. The CDR3 consists of 16 residues. CDR3 in amino acids: CASSFGLAGAGGELFF. The CDR3 coding sequence is TGTGCCAGCAGCTTTGGACTAGCGGGGGCTGGTGGGGAGCTGTTTTTT.

V is TRBV30 and J is TRBJ2-2; the D gene is possibly TRBD2 (5 bases). The length of the CDR3 is 13 residues. CDR1 is GTSNPN and CDR2 is SVGIG in the germline V gene (reference sequence). V lost 8 bases, J lost 2 bases, and 12 bases lay in between. As DNA, the CDR3 is TGTGCCCAACGAGCGGATAACACCGGGGAGCTGTTTTTT. This gives the protein CAQRADNTGELFF.

The CDR3 is CASSRNGPTGGETQYF. Here the CDR3 DNA reads TGCGCCAGCAGCCGAAACGGACCTACAGGGGGAGAGACCCAGTACTTC. This chain joins TRBV5-1 and TRBJ2-5, with TRBD1 matching over 8 bases. The V and J ends lost 4 bases and 4 bases, in that order; junction bases with no gene match: 12. The germline V gene has CDR1 SGHRS and CDR2 YFSETQ. The CDR3 is 16 amino acids. Together with reference TRBV5-1 and TRBJ2-5, the CDR3 gives the full variable domain: KAGVTQTPRYLIKTRGQQVTLSCSPISGHRSVSWYQQTPGQGLQFLFEYFSETQRNKGNFPGRFSGRQFSNSRSEMNVSTLELGDSALYLCASSRNGPTGGETQYFGPGTRLLVL.

This clone appeared a few times. The rearrangement links TRBV29-1 to TRBJ1-2; D might be TRBD1 (5 bases). Germline CDR1 and CDR2: SQVTM and ANQGSEA. Trimming removed 3 bases at V and 12 bases at J, with 17 bases between. The CDR3 runs 12 residues. Here the CDR3 reads CSVEWTQGADTF. The CDR3 DNA reads TGCAGCGTTGAGTGGACGCAGGGTGCGGACACCTTC.

This chain joins TRBV28 and TRBJ2-3, with 8 nucleotides matching TRBD2. Germline values: CDR1 MDHEN, CDR2 SYDVKM. The CDR3 consists of 15 residues. V trimming: 6 bases; J trimming: 2 bases; junction bases outside the gene matches: 7. Here the CDR3 DNA reads TGTGCCAGCAGGCATTGGCGGGGGGTCACAGATACGCAGTATTTT. It codes for CASRHWRGVTDTQYF.

The chain recombines TRBV29-1 with TRBJ2-1, with D maybe TRBD2 (6 bases). This CDR3 contains 11 residues. Trimming took 7 bases from V and 14 from J, leaving 18 bases between them. CDR1 is SQVTM, CDR2 ANQGSEA, per germline. CDR3 DNA: TGCAGCGCCCGAAGGGGACTCCCGGAGTTCTTC. Translation: CSARRGLPEFF.

This chain connects TRBV2 to TRBJ2-3, with TRBD1 matching over 9 bases. The CDR3 sequence is 14 residues long. Germline CDR1 reads SNHLY; CDR2 reads FYNNEI. The trim removed 6 bases at V and 4 bases at J, leaving 5 bases unmatched. CDR3 loop: CASREDRGPDTQYF. CDR3 sequence (DNA): TGTGCCAGCAGGGAGGACAGGGGCCCAGATACGCAGTATTTT. Together with reference TRBV2 and TRBJ2-3, the CDR3 gives the full variable domain: EPEVTQTPSHQVTQMGQEVILRCVPISNHLYFYWYRQILGQKVEFLVSFYNNEISEKSEIFDDQFSVERPDGSNFTLKIRSTKLEDSAMYFCASREDRGPDTQYFGPGTRLTVL.

The CDR3 loop is CASRSGLDLYEQYF. The CDR3 coding sequence is TGTGCCAGCAGGAGCGGTCTAGACCTCTACGAGCAGTACTTC. The chain uses TRBV6-5 and TRBJ2-7; D is possibly TRBD2 (5 bases). Germline CDR1 MNHEY, CDR2 SVGAGI. This CDR3 comprises 14 residues. Trimming removed 6 bases from V and 3 bases from J, with 15 bases in between.

CDR3 loop: CASPWVPGQGSYTF. CDR3 sequence (DNA): TGTGCCAGCCCATGGGTCCCGGGACAGGGGTCCTACACCTTC. The chain couples TRBV2 to TRBJ1-2, with 10 bases aligning to TRBD1. This CDR3 has 14 amino acids. The germline V gene encodes CDR1 SNHLY and CDR2 FYNNEI. Unmatched junction bases numbered 13, after V lost 8 bases and J lost 10 bases.

The chain joins TRBV6-5 to TRBJ2-6; D is perhaps TRBD1 (6 bases). This CDR3 contains 14 residues. With 7 bases removed from V and 1 base from J, the gap between germline ends came to 8 bases. CDR1 MNHEY and CDR2 SVGAGI come from the germline V gene. CDR3: CASNRASGANVLTF. Here the CDR3 DNA reads TGTGCCAGCAACAGGGCGTCTGGGGCCAACGTCCTGACTTTC.

The chain has TRBV7-9 and TRBJ2-1, with TRBD1 matching 7 bases. The germline V gene has CDR1 SEHNR and CDR2 FQNEAQ (reference sequence). V lost 1 base and J lost 6; bases outside the gene matches: 3. The CDR3 loop spans 14 amino acids. The CDR3 DNA reads as TGTGCCAGCAGCTTAGTAACAGGGGTCAATGAGCAGTTCTTC. This translates into CASSLVTGVNEQFF. Supplemented by reference TRBV7-9 and TRBJ2-1, the full variable domain reads DTGVSQNPRHKITKRGQNVTFRCDPISEHNRLYWYRQTLGQGPEFLTYFQNEAQLEKSRLLSDRFSAERPKGSFSTLEIQRTEQGDSAMYLCASSLVTGVNEQFFGPGTRLTVL.

This clone showed up just a few times. The chain links TRBV19 to TRBJ1-1, with D unclear. Germline CDR1 is LNHDA and CDR2 is SQIVND (reference sequence). Trimming took 4 bases from V and 7 from J, leaving 13 bases between them. CDR3 length: 13 residues. CDR3 region: CASSTRHDGEAFF. DNA for the CDR3: TGTGCCAGTAGTACCCGACACGACGGTGAAGCTTTCTTT.